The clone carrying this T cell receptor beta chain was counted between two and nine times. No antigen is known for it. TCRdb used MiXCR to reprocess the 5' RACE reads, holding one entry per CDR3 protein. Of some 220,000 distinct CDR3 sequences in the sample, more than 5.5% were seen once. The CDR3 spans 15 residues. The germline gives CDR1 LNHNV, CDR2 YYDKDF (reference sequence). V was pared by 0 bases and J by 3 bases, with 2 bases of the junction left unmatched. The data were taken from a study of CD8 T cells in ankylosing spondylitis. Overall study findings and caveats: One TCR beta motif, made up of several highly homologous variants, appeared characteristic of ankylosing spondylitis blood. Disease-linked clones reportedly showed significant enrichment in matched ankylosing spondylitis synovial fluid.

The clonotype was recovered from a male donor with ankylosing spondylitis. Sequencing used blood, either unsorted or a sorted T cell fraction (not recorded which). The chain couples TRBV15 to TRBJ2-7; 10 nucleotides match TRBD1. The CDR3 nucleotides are TGTGCCACCAGCAGAGATCGGACAGGGGGCTACGAGCAGTACTTC. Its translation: CATSRDRTGGYEQYF.